This entry lists 29 T cell receptor beta chains sequenced from one sample in a study of beta chain features in type 1 diabetes. Study outcomes and limitations: Shorter TCRB CDR3s, moderately but significantly so, were found in Type 1 diabetes patients in all four CD4+ subsets.

As every portion of the isolated RNA was reverse transcribed, the sequencing read expressed TCRB transcripts. The protocol was immunoSEQ multiplex PCR, while the TCRdb copy is restricted to in-frame clones and leaves out a portion. This table has about 120,000 clones, 16% appearing once. No cognate antigen is known for these TCRs. The sequenced sample was central memory CD4+ T cells from blood. The receptors stem from a young man with type 1 diabetes.

Concerning this clone: This sample also contains other DNA sequences that code for the same CDR3. The chain links TRBV5-1 to TRBJ2-1, with 7 bases aligning to TRBD1. V dropped 5 bases and J dropped 0; count of bases not matched to a gene: 2. CDR3 size: 14 residues. CDR1 and CDR2 from the germline V gene are SGHRS and YFSETQ. CDR3 DNA sequence: TGCGCCAGCAGTAGGGACAGCTCCTACAATGAGCAGTTCTTC. It codes for CASSRDSSYNEQFF. Drawing the rest from reference TRBV5-1 and TRBJ2-1, the complete variable domain is KAGVTQTPRYLIKTRGQQVTLSCSPISGHRSVSWYQQTPGQGLQFLFEYFSETQRNKGNFPGRFSGRQFSNSRSEMNVSTLELGDSALYLCASSRDSSYNEQFFGPGTRLTVL.

The chain has TRBV6-6 and TRBJ1-4, with 8 bases identical to TRBD1. V gave up 2 bases and J gave up 7 bases; unmatched junction bases: 6. The CDR3 length is 15 residues. Germline lookup yields CDR1 MNHNY and CDR2 SVGAGI (reference sequence). Written as DNA, the CDR3 is TGTGCCAGCAGTTACCAGACAGGGGAAGGTGAAAAACTGTTTTTT. Translation gives CASSYQTGEGEKLFF.

This chain uses TRBV7-2 with TRBJ2-1; 10 nucleotides match TRBD1. This CDR3 has 16 amino acids. The V gene end was trimmed by 5 bases and the J gene end by 1 base; junction bases not matched to a gene: 5. Germline CDR1 SGHTA, CDR2 FQGNSA. The CDR3 DNA follows: TGTGCCAGCAGCCCGTGGACAGGGGGTTCCTACAATGAGCAGTTCTTC. Translation gives CASSPWTGGSYNEQFF. Filled out from reference TRBV7-2 and TRBJ2-1, the complete variable domain reads GAGVSQSPSNKVTEKGKDVELRCDPISGHTALYWYRQSLGQGLEFLIYFQGNSAPDKSGLPSDRFSAERTGGSVSTLTIQRTQQEDSAVYLCASSPWTGGSYNEQFFGPGTRLTVL.

The rearrangement links TRBV15 to TRBJ2-5; D might be TRBD1 or TRBD2, each matching 5 bases. Trimming removed 7 bases at V and 4 bases at J, with 13 bases between. The CDR3 consists of 13 residues. CDR1 is LNHNV, CDR2 YYDKDF, per germline (reference sequence). The CDR3 DNA sequence: TGTGCCACCAATCCCGGGACCTTAGAGACCCAGTACTTC. Amino acids: CATNPGTLETQYF.

The chain carries TRBV7-2 and TRBJ1-2; D is undetermined. From germline, CDR1 is SGHTA and CDR2 FQGNSA. Trimming pared 3 bases from V and 5 bases from J, leaving 13 bases between. The CDR3 consists of 14 residues. CDR3 nucleotide sequence: TGTGCCAGCAGCTTGGGCAGCCGGAGGTATGGCTACACCTTC. It is translated as CASSLGSRRYGYTF.

This clone was counted between two and nine times. The rearrangement uses TRBV7-2 and TRBJ2-1; D not certain. The V and J ends lost 2 bases and 4 bases respectively, with 12 bases between them. This CDR3 is built from 15 residues. Germline V gives CDR1 SGHTA, CDR2 FQGNSA. CDR3 bases: TGTGCCAGCAGCTTAAGGGCACCCATATACAATGAGCAGTTCTTC. It specifies CASSLRAPIYNEQFF.

This clone has a handful of counts. This sequence joins TRBV30 and TRBJ2-5; D is unresolved. Germline loops: CDR1 GTSNPN, CDR2 SVGIG (reference sequence). This CDR3 is 13 amino acids long. Trimming cost V 2 bases and J 2 bases, with 9 bases left between them. The CDR3 loop is CAWSPRSQETQYF. In DNA form, the CDR3 reads TGTGCCTGGAGTCCCCGGAGTCAAGAGACCCAGTACTTC.

The V call is TRBV30, the J call TRBJ1-2; D not resolved. In germline, CDR1 is GTSNPN, CDR2 SVGIG (reference sequence). This CDR3 is built from 11 residues. Trimming took off 3 bases at V and 8 bases at J, with 10 bases between the two ends. The CDR3 region has the DNA TGTGCCTGGAGCCGGGTTGGAGGCTACACCTTC. Its translation is CAWSRVGGYTF.

This clone was counted a few times. The rearrangement joins TRBV28 to TRBJ1-3; D is unclear. Germline V gives CDR1 MDHEN, CDR2 SYDVKM. This CDR3 contains 14 residues. V was shortened by 8 bases and J by 0 bases, with 11 bases between the two germline ends. CDR3: CASGEISSGNTIYF. DNA of the CDR3: TGTGCCAGCGGGGAGATTAGCTCTGGAAACACCATATATTTT.

In this sample, this clone turned up a few times. The chain's CDR3 is CASSQSNRGEETQYF. For the CDR3, the DNA is TGCGCCAGCAGTCAATCCAACAGGGGCGAAGAGACCCAGTACTTC. V gene TRBV23-1 combines with J gene TRBJ2-5; TRBD1 matches 7 bases. TRBV23-1 is an ORF for which the function is uncertain. V was pared by 0 bases and J by 3 bases, with 4 bases of the junction left unmatched. This CDR3 spans 15 amino acids.

The chain couples TRBV13 to TRBJ1-2; no clear D. The length of the CDR3 is 14 residues. V dropped 2 bases and J dropped 1 base, with 8 bases sitting between them. Germline V lookup: CDR1 PRHDT, CDR2 FYEKMQ (reference sequence). The CDR3 nucleotides read TGTGCCAGCAGCTTACGGACGGTTAACTATGGCTACACCTTC. This codes for CASSLRTVNYGYTF.

This clone was seen many times. The CDR3 DNA is TGTGCCAGCAGTCCTTGGGACAGGGGAAATGAGCAGTTCTTC. It encodes CASSPWDRGNEQFF. V usage is TRBV27 and J usage is TRBJ2-1; 10 bases agree with TRBD1. The CDR3 runs 14 residues. Germline loops: CDR1 MNHEY, CDR2 SMNVEV (reference sequence). V trimming: 5 bases; J trimming: 7 bases; junction bases outside the gene matches: 5.

The chain combines TRBV20-1 with TRBJ2-1; D is unresolved. V lost 2 bases and J lost 14, with 13 bases in between. The CDR3 contains 11 residues. The germline CDR1 and CDR2 sequences are DFQATT and SNEGSKA (reference sequence). This chain's CDR3 is CSARPSFGEFF. For the CDR3, the DNA is TGCAGTGCTAGACCCTCCTTTGGTGAGTTCTTC.

The V gene is TRBV13, the J gene TRBJ1-3; D call uncertain. This CDR3 region has 14 residues. V lost 4 bases and J 0 bases, leaving 7 bases between the germline ends. Germline CDR1 PRHDT, CDR2 FYEKMQ (reference sequence). DNA of the CDR3: TGTGCCAGCAGCTCATCCAGCTCTGGAAACACCATATATTTT. Its protein product is CASSSSSSGNTIYF.

This clone showed up just a few times. The CDR3: CASGPGGSSYNEQFF. CDR3 nucleotides: TGTGCCAGCGGTCCGGGCGGGAGCTCCTACAATGAGCAGTTCTTC. The chain joins TRBV9 to TRBJ2-1, with TRBD2 matching over 7 bases. The V gene end was trimmed by 7 bases and the J gene end by 0 bases; junction bases not matched to a gene: 7. Germline loops: CDR1 SGDLS, CDR2 YYNGEE. The CDR3 consists of 15 residues.

This clone was seen a handful of times. The gene calls are TRBV7-9 and TRBJ2-7, with 8 bases that match TRBD1. CDR3 length: 14 amino acids. In germline, CDR1 is SEHNR, CDR2 FQNEAQ (reference sequence). V lost 6 bases to trimming and J lost 3 bases; unmatched junction nucleotides: 7. The CDR3 loop reads CASRPGTGNYEQYF. As DNA, the CDR3 is TGTGCCAGCAGACCCGGGACAGGTAACTACGAGCAGTACTTC.

The table lists this clone with a count of one. This rearrangement joins TRBV7-9 to TRBJ2-1, with D hard to call. This CDR3 comprises 11 residues. The V gene's germline CDR1 is SEHNR and CDR2 FQNEAQ (reference sequence). V shed 4 bases and J shed 9 bases, with 7 bases lying between them. The CDR3 protein is CASSYESEQFF. Here the CDR3 DNA reads TGTGCCAGCAGCTACGAGTCTGAGCAGTTCTTC.

This sequence joins TRBV6-1 and TRBJ2-5, with D perhaps assigned TRBD1 or TRBD2 (5 bases each). In germline, CDR1 is MNHNS, CDR2 SASEGT. The ends were cut back, 6 bases at V and 4 bases at J, with 18 bases in the middle. The CDR3 loop spans 15 amino acids. CDR3 DNA: TGTGCCAGCAGGCCCGGGACGTCCGGCTCAGAGACCCAGTACTTC. Translated, it gives CASRPGTSGSETQYF.

V is TRBV5-4 and J is TRBJ2-3, with D perhaps being TRBD1 or TRBD2 (5 bases each). Germline V CDR1 and CDR2: SGHNT, YYREEE (reference sequence). The CDR3 consists of 15 residues. The V end lost 5 bases, the J end lost 4 bases, and 17 bases lay between the germline ends. The CDR3 DNA reads TGTGCCAGCAGTAGAGGGGCGGGTAACGCAGATACGCAGTATTTT. This translates into CASSRGAGNADTQYF.

The J gene is TRBJ2-2, the V gene TRBV29-1; D is unresolved. V shed 5 bases and J shed 5 bases, with 12 bases lying between them. The CDR3 has 13 residues. The germline V gene encodes CDR1 SQVTM and CDR2 ANQGSEA. The CDR3 DNA reads as TGCAGCGTTCACCACCCCCAGACCGGGGAGCTGTTTTTT. The encoded protein is CSVHHPQTGELFF.

The rearrangement links TRBV7-2 to TRBJ2-5, with D possibly called TRBD1 or TRBD2 (8 bases each). The V and J ends lost 5 bases and 2 bases respectively, with 15 bases between them. Germline V gives CDR1 SGHTA, CDR2 FQGNSA. This CDR3 contains 15 residues. The CDR3 nucleotides are TGTGCCAGCAGCACGGGAGGGACAGGACAAGAGACCCAGTACTTC. This gives the protein CASSTGGTGQETQYF.

This chain connects TRBV29-1 to TRBJ1-4, with 8 bases matching TRBD1. Trimming cost V 6 bases and J 8 bases; bases outside gene matches: 8. The CDR3 spans 13 residues. Germline CDR1 SQVTM, CDR2 ANQGSEA. CDR3 sequence: CSVYDRGKEKLFF. The CDR3 coding sequence is TGCAGCGTGTACGACAGGGGAAAGGAAAAACTGTTTTTT.

Ten or more counts support this clone. This rearrangement joins TRBV19 to TRBJ2-6; D not resolved. This CDR3 is 16 amino acids long. Germline V gene lookup returns CDR1 LNHDA and CDR2 SQIVND (reference sequence). Trimming removed 6 bases at V and 1 base at J, with 13 bases between. The CDR3 region is CASRVGFPSGANVLTF. The CDR3 coding sequence is TGTGCCAGTAGGGTCGGGTTCCCTTCTGGGGCCAACGTCCTGACTTTC.

This clone was seen a handful of times. This sequence joins TRBV7-2 and TRBJ1-2, with unresolved D. CDR3 size: 15 residues. The germline V gene encodes CDR1 SGHTA and CDR2 FQGNSA. Trimming pared 3 bases from V and 3 bases from J, leaving 14 bases between. CDR3 loop: CASSFSVDMDYGYTF. DNA for the CDR3: TGTGCCAGCAGCTTTTCAGTGGATATGGACTATGGCTACACCTTC.

This clone came up a few times. CDR3 loop: CASQDPNTEAFF. CDR3 sequence (DNA): TGTGCCAGCCAGGACCCGAACACTGAAGCTTTCTTT. This rearrangement joins TRBV2 to TRBJ1-1; D uncertain. The CDR3 totals 12 residues. Trimming removed 8 bases at V and 1 base at J, with 8 bases between. Germline V gene data show CDR1 as SNHLY and CDR2 as FYNNEI.

The rearrangement joins TRBV6-5 to TRBJ2-1; D is perhaps TRBD2 (6 bases). CDR1 is MNHEY, CDR2 SVGAGI, per germline. This CDR3 is built from 14 residues. V lost 7 bases to trimming and J lost 9 bases, with 19 bases between them. CDR3 region: CASKNGGPVSEQFF. CDR3 nucleotide sequence: TGTGCCAGCAAAAACGGGGGACCCGTCTCTGAGCAGTTCTTC.

This clone has only a few counts. This chain uses TRBV7-9 with TRBJ1-1; possibly TRBD1 for D (5 bases). This CDR3 has 15 residues. V was trimmed by 2 bases and J by 1 base, leaving 11 bases between them. Germline-derived CDR1 and CDR2 are SEHNR and FQNEAQ (reference sequence). The CDR3 DNA reads as TGTGCCAGCAGCTTACCCGGGACGCCGAACACTGAAGCTTTCTTT. Protein sequence: CASSLPGTPNTEAFF.

The chain combines TRBV5-1 with TRBJ2-2; D is unclear. The V gene's germline CDR1 is SGHRS and CDR2 YFSETQ. The CDR3 is 12 amino acids. The V end lost 4 bases, the J end lost 2 bases, and 3 bases lay between the germline ends. The DNA of the CDR3 is TGCGCCAGCAGCCCTAACACCGGGGAGCTGTTTTTT. This sequence encodes CASSPNTGELFF.

CDR3 nucleotides: TGTGCCAGCAGTGAAAACAGCTTCGACTATGGCTACACCTTC. Translating gives CASSENSFDYGYTF. The rearrangement uses TRBV2 and TRBJ1-2; no clear D gene. From germline, CDR1 is SNHLY and CDR2 FYNNEI. Trimming removed 2 bases from V and 3 bases from J, with 10 bases in between. The CDR3 runs 14 residues.